Listed below are T cell receptor beta chains from one sample, sequenced in a study of T cells in tumors after PD-1 blockade. TCRdb's copy holds only in-frame clones and misses some; the assay was immunoSEQ multiplex PCR. The table lists roughly 9,800 clones, approximately 70% of them singletons. Specimen: tumor tissue, collected after anti-PD-1 treatment. The receptor source for this set is a human donor with basal cell carcinoma. Each CDR3 is given with its conserved first and last residue. A row's size may be missing; if present it is once, few, many or a size class.

clone_size,v_call,cdr3_length,cdr3_aa
-,TRBV19,16,CASSPQGPLGTNEQFF
-,TRBV6-5,14,CASRPGQANTEAFF
-,TRBV3-1/TRBV3-2,13,CASSRQVQEPQHF
-,TRBV7-2,14,CASSMGHNSYEQYF
medium-sized,TRBV15,12,CATSRQNTEAFF
-,TRBV19,17,CASSTGQVVVGNQPQHF
-,TRBV27,16,CASSFGQGGVGTEAFF
-,TRBV5-6,13,CASSVDVDYEQYF
-,TRBV18,14,CASSPAGRTYEQYF
-,TRBV15,13,CATSSVIRAQQFF
-,TRBV5-5,16,CASSGRVSGRTDTQYF
medium-sized,TRBV19,14,CASSISERGDTQYF
-,TRBV3-1/TRBV3-2,15,CASSPEGTGIQPQHF
once,TRBV5-1,15,CASSLRGRNTGELFF
medium-sized,TRBV15,14,CATKFPAEGGELFF
few,TRBV7-2,16,CATPGQISGWTGELFF
-,TRBV7-2,14,CASSLEGQRGEQFF
medium-sized,TRBV9,13,CASSRALNTEAFF
-,TRBV24-1,16,CATSDNGGYRTDTQYF
large,TRBV19,13,CASSINKDNEQFF
-,TRBV19,15,CASSMAGGVRYEQYF
-,TRBV11-3,16,CASSLDGRDGNTEAFF
-,TRBV19,13,CASSGQGAETQYF
-,TRBV7-9,17,CASSSTSTSGGENEQFF
-,TRBV5-4,13,CASSDLEIGGAFF
-,TRBV7-3,16,CASSLIAGGATGELFF
medium-sized,TRBV24-1,15,CATRLGQGGNQPQHF
-,TRBV12-2,15,CASRLERGLGYEQYF
few,TRBV18,12,CASSPGTDTQYF
-,TRBV11-3,14,CASSFTGQSYEQYF
few,TRBV19,14,CASSPVADNQPQHF
-,TRBV27,16,CASMKGDRLPNYGYTF
-,TRBV6-2/TRBV6-3,16,CASIPGAAANTGELFF
-,TRBV9,16,CASSVGGSGATDTQYF
-,TRBV9,15,CASSPRQGGNSPLHF
-,TRBV4-3,22,CASSLHTWDTLLRDRDSYEQYF
few,TRBV7-2,16,CASSTTPGLVTYEQYF
-,TRBV6-6,15,CASSWTEATNEKLFF
once,TRBV7-9,14,CASSFELYPGAAFF
-,TRBV25-1,15,CASSKWASTNEKLFF
-,TRBV3-1/TRBV3-2,11,CASSLGKVQYF
-,TRBV6-6,14,CASSYSRGKNEQYF
-,TRBV18,13,CASSPETVDGYTF
-,TRBV12-3/TRBV12-4,12,CASSLRAGELFF
-,TRBV6-6,13,CASSYGGNTEAFF
-,TRBV6-5,15,CASSRDRGLVGPLHF
-,TRBV5-1,19,CASSLEGQGGGANTGELFF
few,TRBV4-3,19,CASSQDTQGWSQDGNTIYF
medium-sized,TRBV19,13,CASGQGGDTEAFF
-,TRBV7-2,17,CASSLRGLSFSGNTIYF